The 25 T cell receptor beta chains listed next were all sequenced from one sample in a study of response to subunit inactivated influenza vaccine (dated by TCRdb to between 2018 and 2020). The library was generated by RT-PCR. This sample was sequenced with an Illumina HiSeq 2500. TCRdb took the public reads, trimmed them with fastp at Q25, ran MiXCR for clone calling and kept in-frame beta chains. Rows are unified per CDR3 protein, each entry keeping the most common DNA and genes. The sample table records hundreds of thousands of distinct CDR3 sequences; approximately 18% of these occur just once. The ten most abundant clones make up approximately 10% of the sample. The source was PBMCs from blood, collected 5 to 6 days after vaccination. These receptors all stem from a man between 50 and 59 years old who received an inactivated influenza vaccine. Donor details come from another sample of the same person, matched by shared clones.

The rearrangement joins TRBV30 to TRBJ1-4; D not resolved. V gave up 0 bases and J gave up 9 bases, with 5 bases separating them. The CDR3 runs to 11 residues. From germline, CDR1 is GTSNPN and CDR2 SVGIG (reference sequence). The CDR3 nucleotides are TGTGCCTGGAGTGTGCGGCAAAAACTGTTTTTT. Its protein product is CAWSVRQKLFF.

The rearrangement uses TRBV29-1 and TRBJ2-2; TRBD2 aligns across 9 bases. Germline trimming cut 5 bases from V and 5 bases from J; bases unmatched to any gene: 12. The CDR3 has 16 residues. CDR1 is SQVTM and CDR2 is ANQGSEA in the germline V gene. Here the CDR3 reads CSVIGSTSGFTGELFF. CDR3 nucleotide sequence: TGCAGCGTTATAGGATCGACTAGCGGCTTTACCGGGGAGCTGTTTTTT.

This clonotype has more than one count but fewer than ten. V usage is TRBV6-4 and J usage is TRBJ1-1; D is possibly TRBD1 (5 bases). The V end was cut by 7 bases, the J end by 6 bases, with 15 bases between. The CDR3 totals 13 residues. Germline V lookup: CDR1 MRHNA, CDR2 SNTAGT. The CDR3 DNA sequence: TGTGCCAGCACCAGGGACCGAGGCTCTGAAGCTTTCTTT. It specifies CASTRDRGSEAFF.

The chain links TRBV10-3 to TRBJ2-3, with TRBD2 as a possible D gene (5 bases). Germline V gene data show CDR1 as ENHRY and CDR2 as SYGVKD. The CDR3 length is 12 residues. V was clipped by 4 bases and J by 8 bases, with 10 bases between them. CDR3 bases: TGTGCCATCAGTGTAGAGGGCCGTACGCAGTATTTT. Protein product: CAISVEGRTQYF.

This chain joins TRBV7-2 and TRBJ2-3, with 11 bases fitting TRBD2. Germline V gives CDR1 SGHTA, CDR2 FQGNSA. V trimming: 3 bases; J trimming: 6 bases; junction bases outside the gene matches: 8. The CDR3 spans 16 residues. CDR3 nucleotide sequence: TGTGCCAGCAGCTTCCTACTAGCGGGGGTCGGGGATACGCAGTATTTT. Amino acid sequence: CASSFLLAGVGDTQYF.

As DNA, the CDR3 is TGTGCCAGCAGTGACGGACGTTCCTCGAATCAGCCCCAGCATTTT. This translates into CASSDGRSSNQPQHF. The chain links TRBV2 to TRBJ1-5, with D unresolved. This CDR3 has 15 amino acids. CDR1 SNHLY and CDR2 FYNNEI come from the germline V gene. Trimming removed 3 bases from V and 4 bases from J, with 13 bases in between.

In this sample, this clonotype turned up a few times. The rearrangement joins TRBV6-5 to TRBJ1-2; 8 bases are a match to TRBD1. This CDR3 region has 17 residues. V dropped 2 bases and J dropped 5; count of bases not matched to a gene: 13. The germline V gene has CDR1 MNHEY and CDR2 SVGAGI. The CDR3 sequence is CASSYTPDRGLLYGYTF. In nucleotides, the CDR3 is TGTGCCAGCAGTTACACCCCAGACAGGGGCTTACTTTATGGCTACACCTTC.

The CDR3 is CASSLEGLATEQYF. The CDR3, as DNA: TGTGCCAGCAGCTTAGAGGGACTAGCGACCGAGCAGTACTTC. V gene TRBV7-6 combines with J gene TRBJ2-7, with 10 bases lining up with TRBD2. This CDR3 contains 14 residues. The germline CDR1 and CDR2 sequences are SGHVS and FNYEAQ. The J segment lost 6 bases and the V segment lost 1 base, leaving 3 bases of the junction unmatched.

This clonotype was recorded a few times. The chain has TRBV6-2 or TRBV6-3 and TRBJ1-5, with 7 nucleotides matching TRBD1. The CDR3 extends over 14 amino acids. Germline assignment: CDR1 MNHEY and CDR2 SVGEGT. The V gene end was trimmed by 5 bases and the J gene end by 7 bases; junction bases not matched to a gene: 8. The CDR3 here is CASSRQGPRQPQHF. The CDR3 DNA reads as TGTGCCAGCAGTCGACAGGGTCCGCGGCAGCCCCAGCATTTT.

This clonotype was observed at least ten times. The chain uses TRBV7-2 and TRBJ1-2; 7 bases map to TRBD1. Germline CDR1 and CDR2: SGHTA and FQGNSA. This CDR3 spans 13 amino acids. J gave up 2 bases and V 5 bases, and 2 bases lay outside the gene matches. The CDR3 coding sequence is TGTGCCAGCAGCCCGGACAGGAACTATGGCTACACCTTC. Protein: CASSPDRNYGYTF. Full variable domain (remainder filled in from reference TRBV7-2 and TRBJ1-2): GAGVSQSPSNKVTEKGKDVELRCDPISGHTALYWYRQSLGQGLEFLIYFQGNSAPDKSGLPSDRFSAERTGGSVSTLTIQRTQQEDSAVYLCASSPDRNYGYTFGSGTRLTVV.

This chain links TRBV20-1 with TRBJ1-5, with TRBD1 as a possible D gene (6 bases). Between the trimmed V and J ends, which lost 4 bases and 6 bases, there was a span of 10 bases. Germline CDR1 DFQATT, CDR2 SNEGSKA (reference sequence). CDR3 length equals 12 residues. The CDR3 nucleotides are TGCAGTGCTACGGGGGGCAGTCAGCCCCAGCATTTT. This translates into CSATGGSQPQHF.

This clonotype was counted only a few times. The CDR3, as DNA: TGCAGCGTTCGGCTCGCCACAGATACGCAGTATTTT. This codes for CSVRLATDTQYF. The chain recombines TRBV29-1 with TRBJ2-3; D is ambiguous. Germline values: CDR1 SQVTM, CDR2 ANQGSEA. Trimming removed 5 bases from V and 2 bases from J, with 8 bases in between. The CDR3 consists of 12 residues.

The V call is TRBV20-1, the J call TRBJ2-5, with 11 nucleotides matching TRBD1. The CDR3 spans 14 residues. The J segment lost 4 bases and the V segment lost 6 bases, leaving 7 bases of the junction unmatched. The germline V gene encodes CDR1 DFQATT and CDR2 SNEGSKA (reference sequence). CDR3 protein: CSAQGTGGGETQYF. The CDR3 nucleotides read TGCAGTGCACAGGGGACAGGGGGGGGAGAGACCCAGTACTTC.

The rearrangement links TRBV28 to TRBJ2-6; D unresolved. The CDR3 loop spans 14 amino acids. V lost 6 bases and J 1 base, leaving 7 bases between the germline ends. The germline V gene has CDR1 MDHEN and CDR2 SYDVKM. The CDR3 here is CASRTPSGANVLTF. The CDR3 DNA reads as TGTGCCAGCAGGACTCCTTCTGGGGCCAACGTCCTGACTTTC.

This clonotype appeared a few times. The chain combines TRBV20-1 with TRBJ2-5; 8 bases agree with TRBD1. Germline V gene lookup returns CDR1 DFQATT and CDR2 SNEGSKA (reference sequence). The V and J ends lost 6 bases and 4 bases, in that order; junction bases with no gene match: 10. CDR3 size: 14 residues. CDR3 in amino acids: CSATGLQGAETQYF. The CDR3 nucleotides are TGCAGTGCCACCGGACTTCAGGGGGCAGAGACCCAGTACTTC.

V and J are TRBV20-1 and TRBJ2-7; D gene uncertain. Germline V gives CDR1 DFQATT, CDR2 SNEGSKA (reference sequence). V was trimmed by 1 base and J by 9 bases, leaving 13 bases between them. The CDR3 is 12 residues long. CDR3 in DNA: TGCAGTGCTAGAGTGGGCGGCCCCGGGCAGTACTTC. This translates into CSARVGGPGQYF.

The sample holds a few counts of this clonotype. The J gene is TRBJ1-6, the V gene TRBV10-3; D call uncertain. Germline V lookup: CDR1 ENHRY, CDR2 SYGVKD. Trimming pared 0 bases from V and 14 bases from J, leaving 14 bases between. This CDR3 is 14 amino acids long. The chain's CDR3 is CAISESTPGSTLHF. The CDR3 region has the DNA TGTGCCATCAGTGAGTCGACTCCAGGTTCCACCCTCCACTTT.

This rearrangement joins TRBV9 to TRBJ2-2; D may be TRBD1 (6 bases). The CDR3 sequence is 15 residues long. The V gene lost 0 bases and the J gene lost 6 bases, with 12 bases spanning the gap. From germline, CDR1 is SGDLS and CDR2 YYNGEE. The CDR3 DNA sequence: TGTGCCAGCAGCGTAGCCATCACAGGGTCCGGGGAGCTGTTTTTT. Amino acid sequence: CASSVAITGSGELFF.

V and J are TRBV20-1 and TRBJ2-1; 10 bases agree with TRBD2. From germline, CDR1 is DFQATT and CDR2 SNEGSKA (reference sequence). J lost 4 bases, V lost 3 bases, and 9 bases had no gene match. There are 16 residues in the CDR3. CDR3: CSARKMSGGAYNEQFF. The CDR3 nucleotides are TGCAGTGCTAGGAAAATGAGCGGGGGGGCTTACAATGAGCAGTTCTTC.

This clonotype was seen many times. This chain uses TRBV29-1 with TRBJ2-1, with D tentatively TRBD2 (5 bases). CDR3 size: 14 residues. From germline, CDR1 is SQVTM and CDR2 ANQGSEA. The germline V and J ends were trimmed by 7 bases and 3 bases, with 16 bases remaining between them. The CDR3 sequence: CSAGMLGFYNEQFF. DNA of the CDR3: TGCAGCGCCGGGATGTTGGGATTCTACAATGAGCAGTTCTTC.

The rearrangement uses TRBV5-1 and TRBJ2-1; 9 nucleotides line up with TRBD2. Germline V gene sequence: CDR1 SGHRS, CDR2 YFSETQ. This CDR3 spans 16 amino acids. Germline trimming cut 4 bases from V and 7 bases from J; bases unmatched to any gene: 12. CDR3 nucleotides: TGCGCCAGCAGCCCGGCGGGGGGGGCTTGGGGGAATGAGCAGTTCTTC. Translation: CASSPAGGAWGNEQFF.

The table lists this clonotype with a few counts. The chain is built from TRBV20-1 and TRBJ2-6; D perhaps matches TRBD2 (5 bases). There are 14 residues in the CDR3. CDR1 and CDR2 from the germline V gene are DFQATT and SNEGSKA (reference sequence). With 4 bases removed from V and 4 bases from J, the gap between germline ends came to 11 bases. CDR3 loop: CSATRGSGANVLTF. The CDR3 DNA is TGCAGTGCTACGCGAGGGTCCGGGGCCAACGTCCTGACTTTC.

This clonotype appeared many times. The chain is built from TRBV5-1 and TRBJ2-7; no clear D. CDR1 SGHRS and CDR2 YFSETQ come from the germline V gene. Trimming removed 0 bases from V and 4 bases from J, with 8 bases in between. This CDR3 contains 13 residues. In nucleotides, the CDR3 is TGCGCCAGCAGCTTGGCCCCGGGTTACGAGCAGTACTTC. This translates into CASSLAPGYEQYF.

The table lists this clonotype with a few counts. The V call is TRBV4-2, the J call TRBJ1-2; D may be TRBD1 (5 bases). Trimming removed 1 base from V and 4 bases from J, with 16 bases in between. This CDR3 is built from 16 residues. Germline-derived CDR1 and CDR2 are LGHNA and YNFKEQ. The CDR3, as DNA: TGTGCCAGCAGCCAAGTAGGGACCAGCATGCTCTATGGCTACACCTTC. The encoded protein is CASSQVGTSMLYGYTF.

The rearrangement uses TRBV5-1 and TRBJ2-3; D is perhaps TRBD1 or TRBD2 (6 bases each). Trimming shortened V by 1 base and J by 7 bases, and 16 bases separated the two germline ends. In germline, CDR1 is SGHRS, CDR2 YFSETQ. This CDR3 has 15 amino acids. CDR3 DNA sequence: TGCGCCAGCAGCTTGTCAACAGGGAGGATAAATACGCAGTATTTT. Translated: CASSLSTGRINTQYF. The whole variable domain, remainder taken from reference TRBV5-1 and TRBJ2-3, is KAGVTQTPRYLIKTRGQQVTLSCSPISGHRSVSWYQQTPGQGLQFLFEYFSETQRNKGNFPGRFSGRQFSNSRSEMNVSTLELGDSALYLCASSLSTGRINTQYFGPGTRLTVL.